This T cell receptor (beta chain) was documented in a study of tumor-infiltrating lymphocytes in localized non-small cell lung cancer. Overall study: Several tumor histologies, both smoking statuses, and some post-neoadjuvant chemotherapy samples were included.

Points from the study as a whole: Different pieces of the same tissue went to different assays, confounding technical variation with intratumor heterogeneity.

Notes on this clone: The antigen remains unidentified.

Clones were read by immunoSEQ multiplex PCR, and TCRdb kept only the in-frame ones, dropping some. The repertoire includes under 10,000 clones, around 77% of them detected once, and approximately 17% sits in the top ten. The sample was uninvolved lung tissue not adjacent to the tumor. This receptor was identified in a human donor with non-small cell lung cancer.

The CDR3 region is CASSPAAGGAVNGYTF. The CDR3 DNA reads TGTGCCAGCTCACCAGCTGCAGGGGGCGCAGTTAATGGCTACACCTTC. The chain recombines TRBV18 with TRBJ1-2; TRBD1 agrees at 8 bases. The germline V gene encodes CDR1 KGHSH and CDR2 LQKENI. This CDR3 has 16 residues. V lost 2 bases, J lost 6 bases, and 11 bases stayed unmatched.